One and the same sample provided the 4 T cell receptor beta chains below, sequenced in a study of cytomegalovirus exposure and HLA in healthy donors. The repertoire was sequenced with immunoSEQ multiplex PCR; TCRdb's copy has only in-frame clones and lacks some. Here the sample spans around 300,000 clones, roughly 86% being singletons. Sequenced input: PBMCs. The receptor set was obtained from a man aged 25-40 years in good health and CMV-seronegative.

The chain combines TRBV27 with TRBJ1-1, with TRBD1 matching over 11 bases. CDR3 length: 19 amino acids. V gave up 2 bases and J gave up 4 bases; unmatched junction bases: 15. From germline, CDR1 is MNHEY and CDR2 SMNVEV (reference sequence). The CDR3 nucleotides read TGTGCCAGCAGTTTAAGTCCGGGACAGGGGGGTCTCCTGTCCACTGAAGCTTTCTTT. As protein: CASSLSPGQGGLLSTEAFF.

The chain has TRBV9 and TRBJ2-7; TRBD2 matches at 9 bases. The CDR3 runs to 15 residues. The V gene's germline CDR1 is SGDLS and CDR2 YYNGEE. V lost 0 bases to trimming and J lost 3 bases; unmatched junction nucleotides: 4. The CDR3 loop is CASSVVAGDFYEQYF. Written as DNA, the CDR3 is TGTGCCAGCAGCGTAGTAGCGGGGGACTTCTACGAGCAGTACTTC.

The chain combines TRBV25-1 with TRBJ1-5; the D gene is possibly TRBD1 (5 bases). Trimming removed 2 bases at V and 0 bases at J, with 8 bases between. The CDR3 has 15 amino acids. The germline V gene has CDR1 MGHDK and CDR2 SYGVNS. In DNA, the CDR3 is TGTGCCAGCAGTGAAACAGGCCATAGCAATCAGCCCCAGCATTTT. It translates to CASSETGHSNQPQHF.

The gene calls are TRBV19 and TRBJ1-2; D uncertain. The CDR3 runs 14 residues. The ends were cut back, 8 bases at V and 7 bases at J, with 20 bases in the middle. Per germline, CDR1 LNHDA and CDR2 SQIVND (reference sequence). In DNA form, the CDR3 reads TGTGCCAGTTCCGCTACAGTGGGTGGCCTTGGCTACACCTTC. Residues: CASSATVGGLGYTF.